The 27 T cell receptor beta chains reported below all come from one sample, sequenced in a study of blood T cell repertoires in COVID-19. Assay used: immunoSEQ multiplex PCR; TCRdb lists only in-frame clones, some missing. The sample includes a few hundred thousand clones, roughly 90% seen only once; the top ten take roughly 2%. Sample: peripheral blood. The source of these receptors is a woman aged 55-69 years with COVID-19, enrolled during active disease.

The genes are TRBV27 and TRBJ1-2; D is ambiguous. Germline values: CDR1 MNHEY, CDR2 SMNVEV (reference sequence). This CDR3 has 17 residues. Trimming took off 5 bases at V and 7 bases at J, with 26 bases between the two ends. CDR3 DNA: TGTGCCAGCAGTCCCGGAACCCGGTTACAGAATGAAGGTGGCTACACCTTC. It encodes CASSPGTRLQNEGGYTF.

J is TRBJ1-1 and V is TRBV6-1; D call uncertain. V lost 1 base to trimming and J lost 0 bases, with 6 bases between them. Germline V CDR1 and CDR2: MNHNS, SASEGT. This CDR3 has 14 amino acids. Here the CDR3 reads CASSEVSMNTEAFF. The CDR3 bases are TGTGCCAGCAGTGAAGTGTCAATGAACACTGAAGCTTTCTTT.

V is TRBV5-1 and J is TRBJ1-2, with TRBD1 matching 10 bases. The CDR3 loop spans 15 amino acids. Germline V gene lookup returns CDR1 SGHRS and CDR2 YFSETQ. The trim removed 4 bases at V and 4 bases at J, leaving 7 bases unmatched. The CDR3 coding sequence is TGCGCCAGCAGCCCCGGACAGGGGGGCATCTATGGCTACACCTTC. Translated: CASSPGQGGIYGYTF.

The chain combines TRBV4-2 with TRBJ1-4; no firm D call. Trimming shortened V by 1 base and J by 4 bases, and 7 bases separated the two germline ends. There are 14 residues in the CDR3. CDR1 is LGHNA, CDR2 YNFKEQ, per germline. The CDR3 region is CASSQGQFNEKLFF. The CDR3 DNA sequence: TGTGCCAGCAGCCAAGGTCAGTTTAATGAAAAACTGTTTTTT.

This chain uses TRBV7-9 with TRBJ1-4, with D possibly TRBD1 on 5 matching bases. Per the germline V gene, CDR1 is SEHNR and CDR2 is FQNEAQ (reference sequence). Deletions cut 5 bases from V and 3 bases from J, with 13 bases between. CDR3 length: 15 amino acids. CDR3 region: CASSLWGRANEKLFF. CDR3 coding DNA: TGTGCCAGCAGCCTGTGGGGCAGGGCTAATGAAAAACTGTTTTTT.

This chain uses TRBV7-8 with TRBJ2-7, with 10 bases aligning to TRBD2. With V trimmed by 5 bases and J by 2 bases, 3 bases remained unmatched. The CDR3 is 14 amino acids. CDR1 is SGHVS, CDR2 FQNEAQ, per germline. The CDR3 here is CASSTLAGTYEQYF. The CDR3, as DNA: TGTGCCAGCAGCACACTAGCGGGGACCTACGAGCAGTACTTC.

The V call is TRBV7-2, the J call TRBJ2-5, with a weak D call TRBD1 (5 bases). Trimming cost V 2 bases and J 2 bases, with 6 bases left between them. The CDR3 covers 13 residues. CDR1 is SGHTA and CDR2 is FQGNSA in the germline V gene. CDR3 nucleotide sequence: TGTGCCAGCAGCTTACAGGGTCAAGAGACCCAGTACTTC. Protein sequence: CASSLQGQETQYF.

This chain uses TRBV7-8 with TRBJ1-1; D not resolved. Trimming removed 5 bases at V and 0 bases at J, with 10 bases between. The CDR3 runs 14 residues. Germline CDR1 and CDR2: SGHVS and FQNEAQ. In DNA, the CDR3 is TGTGCCAGCAGCATACTACTGGTGAACACTGAAGCTTTCTTT. It translates to CASSILLVNTEAFF.

The V and J genes are TRBV7-8 and TRBJ1-5; D possibly corresponds to TRBD1 (6 bases). The germline gives CDR1 SGHVS, CDR2 FQNEAQ. This CDR3 is built from 16 residues. V gave up 5 bases and J gave up 3 bases, with 17 bases separating them. The CDR3 region is CASSRDRRETNQPQHF. The CDR3 nucleotides read TGTGCCAGCAGCCGAGACAGGCGGGAGACCAATCAGCCCCAGCATTTT.

The V call is TRBV6-2 or TRBV6-3, the J call TRBJ2-4; D not resolved. CDR1 is MNHEY and CDR2 is SVGEGT in the germline V gene. CDR3 size: 14 residues. V was cut by 6 bases and J by 0 bases, with 9 bases left in between. CDR3 sequence reads: CASSLTGAKNIQYF. The CDR3 DNA sequence: TGTGCCAGCAGCCTGACTGGAGCCAAAAACATTCAGTACTTC.

The chain joins TRBV9 to TRBJ2-5, with 7 bases lining up with TRBD1. Germline V gene lookup returns CDR1 SGDLS and CDR2 YYNGEE. Trimming at V came to 2 bases and at J to 5 bases, leaving 6 bases not matched to a gene. The CDR3 length is 14 residues. CDR3 region: CASSVWEQGETQYF. For the CDR3, the DNA is TGTGCCAGCAGCGTTTGGGAACAGGGGGAGACCCAGTACTTC.

This clone was seen a handful of times. The genes are TRBV4-3 and TRBJ1-3; 7 bases map to TRBD1. Per the germline V gene, CDR1 is LGHNA and CDR2 is YSLEER. With 4 bases clipped from V and 4 bases from J, the junction kept 10 bases outside the gene matches. This CDR3 has 16 residues. The CDR3 coding sequence is TGCGCCAGCAGCCGCATGGAAGGGGGCTTAGGAAACACCATATATTTT. It encodes CASSRMEGGLGNTIYF.

On this clone: The junction does not match germline at one end; this may be a read error. This chain links TRBV6-1 with TRBJ1-3; tentative D call: TRBD1 (5 bases). CDR3 length: 15 amino acids. The V gene's germline CDR1 is MNHNS and CDR2 SASEGT. The CDR3 DNA reads TGTGCCAGCAGCGAAGGGCAGGGAAGTGGAAACACCATATATTTT. This codes for CASSEGQGSGNTIYF.

CDR3 region: CASQRTALNQDEQFF. DNA of the CDR3: TGTGCCAGCCAGAGGACAGCCCTAAATCAGGATGAGCAGTTCTTC. The chain carries TRBV9 and TRBJ2-1, with TRBD1 as a possible D gene (6 bases). The CDR3 is made up of 15 amino acids. Between the trimmed V and J ends, which lost 7 bases and 8 bases, there was a span of 22 bases. Germline V gene sequence: CDR1 SGDLS, CDR2 YYNGEE. Drawing the rest from reference TRBV9 and TRBJ2-1, the complete variable domain is DSGVTQTPKHLITATGQRVTLRCSPRSGDLSVYWYQQSLDQGLQFLIQYYNGEERAKGNILERFSAQQFPDLHSELNLSSLELGDSALYFCASQRTALNQDEQFFGPGTRLTVL.

This clone was seen once. V and J are TRBV7-2 and TRBJ2-5, with 9 bases that match TRBD2. V lost 5 bases to trimming and J lost 5 bases; unmatched junction nucleotides: 9. The CDR3 runs to 15 residues. Germline CDR1 and CDR2: SGHTA and FQGNSA. The CDR3 bases are TGTGCCAGCAGCCACCCGGGGACTAGCTTCGAGACCCAGTACTTC. Its translation: CASSHPGTSFETQYF.

CDR3 in amino acids: CASSADRAYQETQYF. CDR3 DNA sequence: TGTGCCAGCAGTGCTGACAGGGCGTACCAAGAGACCCAGTACTTC. The J gene is TRBJ2-5, the V gene TRBV6-6, with 7 bases that match TRBD1. This CDR3 has 15 residues. Germline CDR1 and CDR2: MNHNY and SVGAGI (reference sequence). V gave up 5 bases and J gave up 0 bases; unmatched junction bases: 6.

The CDR3: CASSPPVAGVSYNEQFF. CDR3 bases: TGTGCCAGCAGCCCGCCGGTAGCGGGGGTCTCCTACAATGAGCAGTTCTTC. The chain links TRBV9 to TRBJ2-1, with 9 bases fitting TRBD2. J lost 0 bases, V lost 4 bases, and 8 bases had no gene match. This CDR3 comprises 17 residues. Germline V gives CDR1 SGDLS, CDR2 YYNGEE.

The rearrangement joins TRBV30 to TRBJ2-7, with a tentative D call TRBD1 (5 bases). The germline gives CDR1 GTSNPN, CDR2 SVGIG (reference sequence). This CDR3 is built from 11 residues. The germline V and J ends were trimmed by 4 bases and 5 bases, with 9 bases remaining between them. The CDR3 DNA sequence: TGTGCCTGGAAACAGGAAGACGAGCAGTACTTC. Translated, it gives CAWKQEDEQYF.

This chain joins TRBV19 and TRBJ2-7; TRBD2 is a possible D gene (6 bases). The V gene's germline CDR1 is LNHDA and CDR2 SQIVND (reference sequence). The CDR3 runs to 15 residues. The V gene lost 6 bases and the J gene lost 2 bases, with 17 bases spanning the gap. As DNA, the CDR3 is TGTGCCAGTAGCCCTTGGCGGGATTCGACCTACGAGCAGTACTTC. Translation gives CASSPWRDSTYEQYF. The whole variable domain, remainder taken from reference TRBV19 and TRBJ2-7, is DGGITQSPKYLFRKEGQNVTLSCEQNLNHDAMYWYRQDPGQGLRLIYYSQIVNDFQKGDIAEGYSVSREKKESFPLTVTSAQKNPTAFYLCASSPWRDSTYEQYFGPGTRLTVT.

This clone was seen more than once but under ten times. V is TRBV2 and J is TRBJ1-4; 7 bases match TRBD1. There are 15 residues in the CDR3. V lost 5 bases and J lost 4; bases outside the gene matches: 7. CDR1 and CDR2 (germline): SNHLY, FYNNEI. This chain's CDR3 is CASSINRGNNEKLFF. The CDR3 region has the DNA TGTGCCAGCAGTATAAACAGGGGAAATAATGAAAAACTGTTTTTT. Full variable domain (outside the CDR3, taken from reference TRBV2 and TRBJ1-4): EPEVTQTPSHQVTQMGQEVILRCVPISNHLYFYWYRQILGQKVEFLVSFYNNEISEKSEIFDDQFSVERPDGSNFTLKIRSTKLEDSAMYFCASSINRGNNEKLFFGSGTQLSVL.

Here the CDR3 DNA reads TGTGCCAGTGCCGGACTCCGCTCCTACGAGCAGTACTTC. It codes for CASAGLRSYEQYF. The chain links TRBV2 to TRBJ2-7, with D perhaps matching TRBD2 (5 bases). Trimming took off 9 bases at V and 0 bases at J, with 12 bases between the two ends. This CDR3 comprises 13 residues. CDR1 and CDR2 (germline): SNHLY, FYNNEI.

The V call is TRBV10-3, the J call TRBJ2-7; tentatively, D is TRBD2 (5 bases). Germline CDR1 is ENHRY and CDR2 is SYGVKD. There are 14 residues in the CDR3. The germline V and J ends were trimmed by 4 bases and 0 bases, with 10 bases remaining between them. CDR3 sequence: CAISGPTSSYEQYF. In DNA form, the CDR3 reads TGTGCCATCAGTGGACCTACTAGCTCCTACGAGCAGTACTTC.

This rearrangement joins TRBV11-2 to TRBJ1-6, with TRBD1 matching over 11 bases. Germline V gene sequence: CDR1 SGHAT, CDR2 FQNNGV. This CDR3 spans 16 amino acids. The junction had 7 bases not matched to a gene; V was cut back by 5 bases and J by 7 bases. Here the CDR3 reads CASSGQGASRNSPLHF. The CDR3 DNA follows: TGTGCCAGCAGCGGACAGGGGGCCTCTCGGAATTCACCCCTCCACTTT.

The rearrangement links TRBV5-5 to TRBJ2-3, with D possibly TRBD2 on 6 matching bases. V lost 4 bases and J 2 bases, leaving 14 bases between the germline ends. The CDR3 runs to 15 residues. CDR1 SGHKS and CDR2 YYEKEE come from the germline V gene (reference sequence). This CDR3 is CASSPWGGNTDTQYF. CDR3 DNA sequence: TGTGCCAGCAGCCCATGGGGCGGGAACACAGATACGCAGTATTTT.

Concerning this clone itself: Other DNA sequences of this sample code for an identical CDR3. This rearrangement joins TRBV9 to TRBJ2-7, with 7 positions matching TRBD1. The CDR3 has 14 residues. Germline loops: CDR1 SGDLS, CDR2 YYNGEE. Trimming took 0 bases from V and 2 from J; bases not matched to a gene: 2. The CDR3 region has the DNA TGTGCCAGCAGCGTAGGACAGGGAGCCTACGAGCAGTACTTC. Translating gives CASSVGQGAYEQYF. Using reference TRBV9 and TRBJ2-7 for the parts outside the CDR3, the full variable domain is DSGVTQTPKHLITATGQRVTLRCSPRSGDLSVYWYQQSLDQGLQFLIQYYNGEERAKGNILERFSAQQFPDLHSELNLSSLELGDSALYFCASSVGQGAYEQYFGPGTRLTVT.

The chain recombines TRBV9 with TRBJ1-4, with D unresolved. Germline values: CDR1 SGDLS, CDR2 YYNGEE. CDR3 length: 14 residues. Trimming shortened V by 0 bases and J by 6 bases, and 9 bases separated the two germline ends. The CDR3 sequence is CASSVGPQDEKLFF. The CDR3 DNA reads as TGTGCCAGCAGCGTAGGACCTCAGGATGAAAAACTGTTTTTT.

This clone has only one observation. The rearrangement links TRBV6-2 or TRBV6-3 to TRBJ1-5; the match to TRBD1 covers 7 bases. Losses at the gene ends were 1 base for V and 5 bases for J; bases not matched to a gene: 11. The CDR3 loop spans 17 amino acids. Germline V CDR1 and CDR2: MNHEY, SVGEGT. The DNA for the CDR3 is TGTGCCAGCAGTTACTTGATGGACAGGAAGGAGTATCAGCCCCAGCATTTT. Protein product: CASSYLMDRKEYQPQHF.